The T cell receptor beta chain under discussion was sequenced for a study of T cells in Graves' hyperthyroidism and ophthalmopathy. Germline CDR1 SQVTM, CDR2 ANQGSEA. The CDR3 length is 13 residues. Trimming took 7 bases from V and 4 from J; bases not matched to a gene: 8. The diagnoses drew upon clinical symptoms, serum thyroxine and TRAb, thyroid ultrasound and orbital computed tomography. Amplification yielded TCR beta CDR3 regions, with RNA transcripts as the source. TCR CDR3 underwent first-round RT-PCR with the HTBI primer set. Using its own MiXCR run on the multiplex PCR reads, TCRdb lists one record per CDR3 protein. This sample has roughly 840,000 distinct CDR3 sequences, with roughly 37% found just once.

The chain joins TRBV29-1 to TRBJ1-2, with 8 positions matching TRBD1. The origin of this receptor is a young man with Graves' hyperthyroidism. Sequencing was carried out using blood. The CDR3 nucleotides read TGCAGCGGTGGGACAGGAGCCGCCTATGGCTACACCTTC. Its translation: CSGGTGAAYGYTF. The whole variable domain, remainder taken from reference TRBV29-1 and TRBJ1-2, is SAVISQKPSRDICQRGTSLTIQCQVDSQVTMMFWYRQQPGQSLTLIATANQGSEATYESGFVIDKFPISRPNLTFSTLTVSNMSPEDSSIYLCSGGTGAAYGYTFGSGTRLTVV.